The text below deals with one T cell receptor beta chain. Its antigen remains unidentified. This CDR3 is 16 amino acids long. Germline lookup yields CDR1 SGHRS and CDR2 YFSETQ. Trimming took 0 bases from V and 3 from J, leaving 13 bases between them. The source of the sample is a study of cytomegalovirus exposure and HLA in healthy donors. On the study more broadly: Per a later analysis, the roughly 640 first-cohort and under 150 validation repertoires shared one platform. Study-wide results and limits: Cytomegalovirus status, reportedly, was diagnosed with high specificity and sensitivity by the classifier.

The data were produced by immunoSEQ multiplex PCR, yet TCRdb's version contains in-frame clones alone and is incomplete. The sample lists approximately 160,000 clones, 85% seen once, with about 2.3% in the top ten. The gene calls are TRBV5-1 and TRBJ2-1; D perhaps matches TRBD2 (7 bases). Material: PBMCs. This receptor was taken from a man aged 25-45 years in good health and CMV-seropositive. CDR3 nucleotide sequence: TGCGCCAGCAGCTTGGTTGGGGGGGGGCTCTACAATGAGCAGTTCTTC. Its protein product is CASSLVGGGLYNEQFF.